This T cell receptor beta chain appears in the sequencing data of a study of identical twins. This CDR3 has 14 residues. Between the trimmed V and J ends, which lost 0 bases and 7 bases, there was a span of 12 bases. CDR1 SGHDT and CDR2 YYEEEE come from the germline V gene. A single record per CDR3 protein comes from TCRdb applying MiXCR to the 5' RACE reads. The profile shows 250,000 or so distinct CDR3 sequences, about 9% of them singletons. This same sample was also part of a study on yellow fever vaccine responses in identical twins.

V gene TRBV5-6 combines with J gene TRBJ2-3; possible D gene TRBD1, 5 bases. Sequencing was done on a sample of CD8+ T cells sorted from blood. This clonotype was sampled from a woman under 30 in good health. CDR3 in DNA: TGTGCCAGCAGCTTGGGGGGCAATGGGCATACGCAGTATTTT. It is translated as CASSLGGNGHTQYF.